Below are 21 T cell receptor beta chains sequenced from a single sample in a study of blood T cell repertoires in COVID-19 (TCRdb year 2020). Receptors were amplified or captured by the immunoSEQ multiplex PCR assay. TCRdb took over this immuneACCESS table, retaining in-frame rearrangements with V and J assigned. Such tables are incomplete; in checked studies, under half of the missing clones stem from an unresolved V gene, and the remainder is unexplained. For this sample the table gives under 250,000 clones, of which about 94% were detected only once. The ten largest clones represent 0.82% of the sample. Material: peripheral blood. Receptors were obtained from a man between 60 and 75 years old with COVID-19, enrolled during active disease.

The rearrangement links TRBV27 to TRBJ1-2; D call uncertain. Trimming removed 8 bases at V and 2 bases at J, with 15 bases between. The V gene's germline CDR1 is MNHEY and CDR2 SMNVEV (reference sequence). This CDR3 is 14 amino acids long. The CDR3 region has the DNA TGTGCCAGCGCTCGTGCGGGCCGGAACTATGGCTACACCTTC. Translated, it gives CASARAGRNYGYTF.

The rearrangement joins TRBV10-3 to TRBJ1-6, with D perhaps matching TRBD1 (6 bases). CDR3 length: 13 residues. V dropped 8 bases and J dropped 6 bases, with 11 bases sitting between them. Germline CDR1 is ENHRY and CDR2 is SYGVKD. The CDR3, as DNA: TGTGCCATCCAGGGACACTTTAATTCACCCCTCCACTTT. This encodes CAIQGHFNSPLHF.

The chain recombines TRBV19 with TRBJ2-5; 12 positions agree with TRBD1. The CDR3 spans 17 residues. Germline V gene data show CDR1 as LNHDA and CDR2 as SQIVND (reference sequence). V gave up 3 bases and J gave up 4 bases; unmatched junction bases: 9. The CDR3 DNA sequence: TGTGCCAGTAGTATTCGTCCGGGACAGGGGGCTGGAGAGACCCAGTACTTC. Translating gives CASSIRPGQGAGETQYF. The full variable domain, its missing parts supplied by reference TRBV19 and TRBJ2-5, is DGGITQSPKYLFRKEGQNVTLSCEQNLNHDAMYWYRQDPGQGLRLIYYSQIVNDFQKGDIAEGYSVSREKKESFPLTVTSAQKNPTAFYLCASSIRPGQGAGETQYFGPGTRLLVL.

The chain joins TRBV9 to TRBJ1-3; 7 positions match TRBD1. This CDR3 is built from 15 residues. The V gene's germline CDR1 is SGDLS and CDR2 YYNGEE. With V trimmed by 4 bases and J by 2 bases, 6 bases remained unmatched. DNA of the CDR3: TGTGCCAGCAGCCTCGCAGGGACAGCTGGAAACACCATATATTTT. Translated: CASSLAGTAGNTIYF.

The chain employs TRBV7-2 and TRBJ2-7, with D perhaps matching TRBD1 (5 bases). The CDR3 has 14 residues. Trimming took 1 base from V and 5 from J, leaving 12 bases between them. The V gene's germline CDR1 is SGHTA and CDR2 FQGNSA. The CDR3 region has the DNA TGTGCCAGCAGCTTAGGCAGGGTTTCGGACGAGCAGTACTTC. It yields the protein CASSLGRVSDEQYF.

V gene TRBV29-1 combines with J gene TRBJ1-5, with D perhaps TRBD1 (5 bases). CDR1 SQVTM and CDR2 ANQGSEA come from the germline V gene. The CDR3 has 14 amino acids. The ends were cut back, 0 bases at V and 9 bases at J, with 15 bases in the middle. The CDR3 here is CSVEDGDSRGPQHF. In DNA, the CDR3 is TGCAGCGTTGAAGATGGAGACAGCCGTGGGCCCCAGCATTTT.

This chain uses TRBV19 with TRBJ2-7; 11 bases line up with TRBD2. The CDR3 has 15 amino acids. Germline values: CDR1 LNHDA, CDR2 SQIVND (reference sequence). J was trimmed by 3 bases and V by 6 bases; bases with no gene match: 7. The CDR3 protein is CASSLPGLADYEQYF. The CDR3 DNA is TGTGCCAGTAGCCTTCCGGGACTAGCGGACTACGAGCAGTACTTC.

The V and J genes are TRBV7-2 and TRBJ1-1; TRBD1 aligns across 8 bases. The ends lost 4 bases at V and 4 bases at J; junction bases unmatched: 5. In germline, CDR1 is SGHTA, CDR2 FQGNSA. This CDR3 region has 14 residues. CDR3 loop: CASSSWTGSTEAFF. CDR3 nucleotide sequence: TGTGCCAGCAGCTCCTGGACAGGGAGCACTGAAGCTTTCTTT.

This clone was observed a single time. The chain recombines TRBV4-1 with TRBJ1-5, with 8 positions matching TRBD1. Germline lookup yields CDR1 MGHRA and CDR2 YSYEKL. Trimming took 0 bases from V and 0 from J; bases not matched to a gene: 4. The CDR3 runs 17 residues. The CDR3 nucleotides are TGCGCCAGCAGCCAAGAATTGCAGGGGGCTAGCAATCAGCCCCAGCATTTT. Protein product: CASSQELQGASNQPQHF.

This CDR3 reads CASSPSLSGRAHEQFF. The CDR3 nucleotides read TGTGCCAGCAGCCCGTCTCTTAGCGGGAGGGCCCATGAGCAGTTCTTC. The chain employs TRBV7-2 and TRBJ2-1; 11 bases are shared with TRBD2. The germline gives CDR1 SGHTA, CDR2 FQGNSA. Germline trimming cut 5 bases from V and 8 bases from J; bases unmatched to any gene: 11. The CDR3 covers 16 residues.

The rearrangement joins TRBV6-2 or TRBV6-3 to TRBJ2-3, with 7 positions matching TRBD1. Germline CDR1 reads MNHEY; CDR2 reads SVGEGT. The trim removed 6 bases at V and 2 bases at J, leaving 5 bases unmatched. This CDR3 is built from 14 residues. In DNA form, the CDR3 reads TGTGCCAGCAGCGCACAGGGGTCCACAGATACGCAGTATTTT. Protein: CASSAQGSTDTQYF.

The chain carries TRBV5-1 and TRBJ1-4; TRBD1 agrees at 8 bases. CDR1 and CDR2 (germline): SGHRS, YFSETQ. The CDR3 runs to 16 residues. The trim removed 5 bases at V and 4 bases at J, leaving 10 bases unmatched. DNA of the CDR3: TGCGCCAGCAGACAACAGTCGGGACAGGTTAATGAAAAACTGTTTTTT. It encodes CASRQQSGQVNEKLFF. Using reference TRBV5-1 and TRBJ1-4 for the parts outside the CDR3, the full variable domain is KAGVTQTPRYLIKTRGQQVTLSCSPISGHRSVSWYQQTPGQGLQFLFEYFSETQRNKGNFPGRFSGRQFSNSRSEMNVSTLELGDSALYLCASRQQSGQVNEKLFFGSGTQLSVL.

The table lists this clone with a few counts. The chain is built from TRBV5-4 and TRBJ1-2, with 8 bases that match TRBD1. With 4 bases clipped from V and 1 base from J, the junction kept 3 bases outside the gene matches. Germline V gene data show CDR1 as SGHNT and CDR2 as YYREEE (reference sequence). The CDR3 consists of 14 residues. The CDR3 region has the DNA TGTGCCAGCAGCGATGACAGGGGTAACTATGGCTACACCTTC. Its translation: CASSDDRGNYGYTF.

The J gene is TRBJ2-7, the V gene TRBV18; TRBD2 agrees at 7 bases. Per the germline V gene, CDR1 is KGHSH and CDR2 is LQKENI. V lost 2 bases, J lost 6 bases, and 10 bases stayed unmatched. This CDR3 has 15 amino acids. Here the CDR3 DNA reads TGTGCCAGCTCACCAGGGACCCAGGCGGGGGTCGAGCAGTACTTC. Translated: CASSPGTQAGVEQYF.

V and J are TRBV27 and TRBJ1-1, with 10 positions matching TRBD1. CDR1 is MNHEY and CDR2 is SMNVEV in the germline V gene (reference sequence). CDR3 length: 16 amino acids. V trimming: 6 bases; J trimming: 1 base; junction bases outside the gene matches: 8. This CDR3 reads CASRSRGDRGNTEAFF. The CDR3 nucleotides read TGTGCCAGCAGGTCCCGGGGGGACAGGGGGAACACTGAAGCTTTCTTT.

The chain carries TRBV18 and TRBJ1-3; 11 bases match TRBD1. J was trimmed by 2 bases and V by 4 bases; bases with no gene match: 4. Germline-derived CDR1 and CDR2 are KGHSH and LQKENI. This CDR3 comprises 16 residues. CDR3 sequence (DNA): TGTGCCAGCTCACACGGGACAGGGGGACCTGGAAACACCATATATTTT. Protein: CASSHGTGGPGNTIYF.

The chain has TRBV28 and TRBJ1-2; possible D gene TRBD1, 6 bases. The CDR3 is 15 residues long. The germline V and J ends were trimmed by 3 bases and 0 bases, with 11 bases remaining between them. Germline lookup yields CDR1 MDHEN and CDR2 SYDVKM. The CDR3 DNA reads as TGTGCCAGCAGTTTGCCCCGGACAGCTAACTATGGCTACACCTTC. Translating it yields CASSLPRTANYGYTF.

This clone occurred once. The chain links TRBV30 to TRBJ2-3; 10 bases agree with TRBD2. The J segment lost 3 bases and the V segment lost 7 bases, leaving 4 bases of the junction unmatched. The length of the CDR3 is 13 residues. CDR1 is GTSNPN and CDR2 is SVGIG in the germline V gene (reference sequence). The CDR3 DNA sequence: TGTGCCTCGCGGACTAGCGGAACAGATACGCAGTATTTT. Its translation is CASRTSGTDTQYF.

Only one count was recorded for this clone. Germline is not matched at one junction end, which may reflect a read error. The chain employs TRBV5-6 and TRBJ2-3; 7 bases match TRBD2. The CDR3 contains 14 residues. CDR1 and CDR2 (germline): SGHDT, YYEEEE. The CDR3 bases are TGTGCCAGCAGCTTTGGACTAGGCACCGATACGCAGTATTTT. This encodes CASSFGLGTDTQYF.

This chain connects TRBV2 to TRBJ2-2; 16 bases fit TRBD2. From germline, CDR1 is SNHLY and CDR2 FYNNEI. The CDR3 is 19 amino acids. Germline trimming cut 5 bases from V and 1 base from J; bases unmatched to any gene: 7. The CDR3 here is CASSPLGLAGGWNTGELFF. Written as DNA, the CDR3 is TGTGCCAGCAGTCCTCTGGGACTAGCGGGAGGGTGGAACACCGGGGAGCTGTTTTTT.

The rearrangement uses TRBV5-4 and TRBJ2-1; 7 positions match TRBD2. The ends lost 5 bases at V and 7 bases at J; junction bases unmatched: 6. The CDR3 has 13 amino acids. Germline lookup yields CDR1 SGHNT and CDR2 YYREEE (reference sequence). Here the CDR3 DNA reads TGTGCCAGCAGTCTGCGGGAGCAAAATGAGCAGTTCTTC. Its translation: CASSLREQNEQFF. The complete variable domain, with remaining parts taken from reference TRBV5-4 and TRBJ2-1, reads ETGVTQSPTHLIKTRGQQVTLRCSSQSGHNTVSWYQQALGQGPQFIFQYYREEENGRGNFPPRFSGLQFPNYSSELNVNALELDDSALYLCASSLREQNEQFFGPGTRLTVL.